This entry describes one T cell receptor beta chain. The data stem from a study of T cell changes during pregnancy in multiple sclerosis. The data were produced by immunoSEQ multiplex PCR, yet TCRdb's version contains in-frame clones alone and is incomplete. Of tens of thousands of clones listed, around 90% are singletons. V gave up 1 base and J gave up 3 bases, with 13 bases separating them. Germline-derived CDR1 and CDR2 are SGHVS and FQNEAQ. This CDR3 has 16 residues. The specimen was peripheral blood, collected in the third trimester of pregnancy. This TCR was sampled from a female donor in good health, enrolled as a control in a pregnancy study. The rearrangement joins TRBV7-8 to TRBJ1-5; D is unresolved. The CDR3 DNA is TGTGCCAGCAGCTTAGTTTCTGGGCAGAACAATCAGCCCCAGCATTTT. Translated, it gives CASSLVSGQNNQPQHF.